The rows below give T cell receptor beta chains drawn from one sample of a study of graft-versus-host responses after intestinal transplantation. Only in-frame clones appear in the TCRdb table, and some are missing; sequencing was by immunoSEQ multiplex PCR. The profile covers 13,000 or so clones, with roughly four fifths appearing a single time and around a quarter taken by the ten largest. The input for sequencing was PBMCs, taken after intestinal transplantation. The source of these receptors is a human patient who received an intestinal transplant, so some T cells may come from the graft donor. The CDR3 runs from the conserved cysteine through the conserved F or W. A D gene is named only where the DNA matches it firmly. Clone size appears in some rows only: once, few, many, or a class for an expanded clone.

J gene	V gene	clone size	D gene	CDR3 DNA	CDR3 protein
TRBJ2-7	TRBV13	-	TRBD2	TGTGCCAGCAGCTTACTGCCTAGCGGACCCTCTTTTAGGTCCTACGAGCAGTACTTC	CASSLLPSGPSFRSYEQYF
TRBJ2-7	TRBV9	-	-	TGTGCCAGCAGCGTAGAGAGCGGCTACTCTTACGAGCAGTACTTC	CASSVESGYSYEQYF
TRBJ1-6	TRBV5-1	-	-	TGCGCCAGCAGATTGGGAACCGGGAATTCACCCCTCCACTTT	CASRLGTGNSPLHF
TRBJ2-1	TRBV7-2	-	TRBD2	TGTGCCAGCAGCCGGAGGACTAGCGGGGTGGTCGAGTTCTTC	CASSRRTSGVVEFF
TRBJ2-5	TRBV6-1	once	-	TGTGCCAGCAGCGCCCCGCAGGTAGGAGAGACCCAGTACTTC	CASSAPQVGETQYF
TRBJ2-3	TRBV7-8	-	TRBD2	TGTGCCAGCAGCCGGTCCTTAGCGGGAGAGAGAGCAGATACGCAGTATTTT	CASSRSLAGERADTQYF
TRBJ1-2	TRBV19	-	TRBD1	TGTGCCAGTAGTACTCGGACAGGACAATCGCGGAACTATGGCTACACCTTC	CASSTRTGQSRNYGYTF
TRBJ2-3	TRBV30	-	TRBD2	TGTGCCTGGAGTGTTGGGGGAGGGGATACGCAGTATTTT	CAWSVGGGDTQYF
TRBJ1-1	TRBV20-1	-	-	TGCAGTGCTAGAGAAATTTATGAAGCTTTCTTT	CSAREIYEAFF
TRBJ2-3	TRBV29-1	-	-	TGCAGCGTTGCGGGCAGGGCTACAGATACGCAGTATTTT	CSVAGRATDTQYF
TRBJ1-1	TRBV19	few	-	TGTGCCAGCCTAGGGACCTACACTGAAGCTTTCTTT	CASLGTYTEAFF
TRBJ2-7	TRBV5-6	once	-	TGTGCCAGCAGCTTGGGGTACGAGCAGTACTTC	CASSLGYEQYF
TRBJ1-2	TRBV5-4	medium-sized	TRBD1	TGTGCCAGCAGAGGGACAGGCGAGAACTATGGCTACACCTTC	CASRGTGENYGYTF
TRBJ2-7	TRBV27	-	-	TGTGCCAGCAGTTTTTTCGTCGGCCGACCCTACGAGCAGTACTTC	CASSFFVGRPYEQYF
TRBJ2-1	TRBV11-2	-	TRBD2	TGTGCCAGCAGCTTAGATCTAGCGGGAGGGAGCTCCTACAATGAGCAGTTCTTC	CASSLDLAGGSSYNEQFF
TRBJ1-1	TRBV7-6	-	-	TGTGCCAGCAGCTTCTCTGGGGGATGGAGTAACACTGAAGCTTTCTTT	CASSFSGGWSNTEAFF
TRBJ1-1	TRBV5-8	-	-	TGTGCCAGCAGCTTGGGATGGGCCGGCCCCGTTGAAGCTTTCTTT	CASSLGWAGPVEAFF
TRBJ2-3	TRBV6-4	-	TRBD2	TGTGCCAGCAGCCTGACTAGCGGGATCACAGATACGCAGTATTTT	CASSLTSGITDTQYF
TRBJ2-2	TRBV7-9	-	-	TGTGCCAGCGCAACTACGGGGGAGCTGTTTTTT	CASATTGELFF
TRBJ2-3	TRBV9	-	TRBD1	TGTGCCAGCAGCGTAGACGGGGGGACAGGGCCCACAGATACGCAGTATTTT	CASSVDGGTGPTDTQYF
TRBJ1-5	TRBV4-1	-	-	TGCGCCAGCAGCCAAGTGCTGGGAGATGGCAATCAGCCCCAGCATTTT	CASSQVLGDGNQPQHF
TRBJ2-7	TRBV4-2	-	-	TGTGCCAGCAGCGAAAACCGGGACCCCACCTACGAGCAGTACTTC	CASSENRDPTYEQYF
TRBJ1-1	TRBV5-8	once	-	TGTGCCAGCAGCTTCTCCCGGCGGGTGGTGAACACTGAAGCTTTCTTT	CASSFSRRVVNTEAFF
TRBJ2-1	TRBV9	-	-	TGTGCCAGCAGCACCCTCGCCCTGCGCGATGAGCAGTTCTTC	CASSTLALRDEQFF
TRBJ1-2	TRBV29-1	-	-	TGCAGCGTTGAAGATCTTCGGGGCTATGGCTACACCTTC	CSVEDLRGYGYTF